This TCR beta chain is from a study of blood T cell repertoires in COVID-19. Study-level information: The cDNA or gDNA used as material had been derived from T cells, B-cell-depleted T cells, or PBMCs.

V was pared by 0 bases and J by 6 bases, with 15 bases between. This CDR3 is built from 15 residues. Per germline, CDR1 SGHRS and CDR2 YFSETQ. Under the authors' procedure: For nucleated cells, counts were estimated from reference gene primer amplification. TCRdb keeps only in-frame clones here, not all; method: immunoSEQ multiplex PCR. That table gives V, J and clone size, and the DNA gave D and trimming. This sample yields about 240,000 clones, of which about 88% are seen a single time; under 9% belongs to the top ten. The chain is built from TRBV5-1 and TRBJ1-2, with D perhaps TRBD1 (6 bases). What was sequenced was peripheral blood. This TCR came from a woman in her sixties or seventies with active or convalescent COVID-19. The CDR3 region is CASSLGTGRADGYTF. The CDR3 bases are TGCGCCAGCAGCTTGGGAACAGGGCGAGCGGATGGCTACACCTTC.